These 32 T cell receptor beta chains were sequenced from one sample in a study of T-cell memory formation after mild COVID-19. TCRdb independently ran MiXCR on the 5' RACE reads; one entry per CDR3 protein. The data hold just over 350,000 distinct CDR3 sequences, with around 14% observed a single time. The source material was PBMCs or a T cell subset sorted from them (not recorded which). The receptors derive from a young man who had mild COVID-19 (a few samples of this study predate the infection). Cell type and time point are not known.

This clonotype was found a few times. This sequence joins TRBV18 and TRBJ1-5, with TRBD1 identical over 12 bases. V trimming: 5 bases; J trimming: 5 bases; junction bases outside the gene matches: 7. This CDR3 is 16 amino acids long. Germline CDR1 KGHSH, CDR2 LQKENI. This CDR3 reads CASSSVGTGGYQPQHF. The CDR3 coding sequence is TGTGCCAGCTCATCTGTGGGGACAGGGGGCTATCAGCCCCAGCATTTT.

The chain has TRBV6-1 and TRBJ1-5; D is unresolved. The CDR3 length is 14 residues. CDR1 is MNHNS, CDR2 SASEGT, per germline. The V end was cut by 10 bases, the J end by 1 base, with 14 bases between. CDR3 in DNA: TGTGCCACCCAGCTCTATCTAAGCAATCAGCCCCAGCATTTT. It is translated as CATQLYLSNQPQHF.

This clonotype occurred many times. The genes are TRBV12-3 or TRBV12-4 and TRBJ2-7; tentatively, D is TRBD1 (5 bases). The V end was cut by 7 bases, the J end by 2 bases, with 24 bases between. The length of the CDR3 is 17 residues. DNA of the CDR3: TGTGCCAGCATCCCGGGTCGTAGGGGCCTCCCAACCTACGAGCAGTACTTC. Its translation is CASIPGRRGLPTYEQYF.

This clonotype was seen at least ten times. V usage is TRBV19 and J usage is TRBJ2-4; D is undetermined. The germline V gene encodes CDR1 LNHDA and CDR2 SQIVND (reference sequence). With 6 bases removed from V and 0 bases from J, the gap between germline ends came to 15 bases. The CDR3 covers 16 residues. The CDR3 loop reads CASSWRTKEAKNIQYF. For the CDR3, the DNA is TGTGCCAGTAGCTGGCGGACCAAGGAAGCCAAAAACATTCAGTACTTC.

This clonotype was detected only a few times. This chain's CDR3 is CASKRRDGNTIYF. The CDR3 DNA reads TGTGCCAGCAAACGGAGGGATGGAAACACCATATATTTT. J is TRBJ1-3 and V is TRBV7-3; D is uncertain. This CDR3 region has 13 residues. Per the germline V gene, CDR1 is SGHTA and CDR2 is FQGTGA. Trimming left V 7 bases short and J 3 bases short, with 10 bases between.

This clonotype was seen at least ten times. The chain employs TRBV24-1 and TRBJ2-1, with no clear D. Trimming took off 2 bases at V and 12 bases at J, with 16 bases between the two ends. Germline V gene lookup returns CDR1 KGHDR and CDR2 SFDVKD. This CDR3 region has 14 residues. The CDR3 sequence is CATSDSPSLWTQFF. CDR3 bases: TGTGCCACCAGTGATTCCCCGAGTTTATGGACGCAGTTCTTC.

This clonotype was observed a few times. V and J are TRBV12-3 or TRBV12-4 and TRBJ2-1, with 7 positions matching TRBD1. This CDR3 has 14 residues. J gave up 6 bases and V 5 bases, and 7 bases lay outside the gene matches. CDR3 in DNA: TGTGCCAGCAGTACACGACAGGGTACCAATGAGCAGTTCTTC. It specifies CASSTRQGTNEQFF.

The rearrangement joins TRBV20-1 to TRBJ2-4, with no clear D. The length of the CDR3 is 11 residues. Germline V gene data show CDR1 as DFQATT and CDR2 as SNEGSKA (reference sequence). The germline V and J ends were trimmed by 1 base and 6 bases, with 4 bases remaining between them. CDR3 in amino acids: CSARVPNIQYF. The CDR3 DNA reads as TGCAGTGCTAGAGTTCCAAACATTCAGTACTTC.

This clonotype turned up a few times. CDR3 loop: CATSSRVFYGYTF. DNA for the CDR3: TGTGCCACCAGCAGTAGGGTCTTCTATGGCTACACCTTC. V and J are TRBV15 and TRBJ1-2; D call uncertain. The CDR3 spans 13 residues. Between the trimmed V and J ends, which lost 3 bases and 4 bases, there was a span of 9 bases. Germline values: CDR1 LNHNV, CDR2 YYDKDF (reference sequence).

This clonotype was picked up a small number of times. The chain has TRBV5-6 and TRBJ2-2; D not certain. The ends were cut back, 4 bases at V and 8 bases at J, with 15 bases in the middle. The CDR3 has 14 amino acids. Germline V lookup: CDR1 SGHDT, CDR2 YYEEEE. For the CDR3, the DNA is TGTGCCAGCAGCAAAGTACACATGCCAGGGGAGCTGTTTTTT. Translating it yields CASSKVHMPGELFF.

This clonotype was recorded many times. V usage is TRBV7-9 and J usage is TRBJ1-4, with D possibly matching TRBD1 (6 bases). The germline V gene has CDR1 SEHNR and CDR2 FQNEAQ (reference sequence). V was shortened by 2 bases and J by 7 bases, with 17 bases between the two germline ends. CDR3 length: 16 residues. The DNA for the CDR3 is TGTGCCAGCAGCTTAACTCAGACAGGATGGGGTGAAAAACTGTTTTTT. Its protein is CASSLTQTGWGEKLFF.

This clonotype was observed many times. The chain couples TRBV5-1 to TRBJ2-3; D not resolved. The V gene lost 5 bases and the J gene lost 0 bases, with 7 bases spanning the gap. Per the germline V gene, CDR1 is SGHRS and CDR2 is YFSETQ. CDR3 size: 13 residues. The CDR3 DNA reads TGCGCCAGCAGGCCCGATAGCACAGATACGCAGTATTTT. As protein: CASRPDSTDTQYF.

This clonotype was picked up a small number of times. The chain combines TRBV19 with TRBJ2-3, with 8 bases fitting TRBD1. The ends lost 5 bases at V and 1 base at J; junction bases unmatched: 2. The CDR3 spans 14 residues. Germline V lookup: CDR1 LNHDA, CDR2 SQIVND (reference sequence). CDR3 protein: CASSATGGTDTQYF. CDR3 DNA sequence: TGTGCCAGTAGTGCGACAGGGGGCACAGATACGCAGTATTTT.

In its sample, this clonotype was seen a few times. V gene TRBV15 combines with J gene TRBJ2-3, with D perhaps matching TRBD1 (5 bases). V was cut by 0 bases and J by 2 bases, with 12 bases left in between. CDR1 and CDR2 (germline): LNHNV, YYDKDF (reference sequence). This CDR3 comprises 16 residues. The CDR3 DNA is TGTGCCACCAGCAGAGATCAGGGCAGATCCACAGATACGCAGTATTTT. It translates to CATSRDQGRSTDTQYF.

The chain couples TRBV5-8 to TRBJ1-6; D is unresolved. Per the germline V gene, CDR1 is SGHTS and CDR2 is YDEGEE. This CDR3 spans 13 amino acids. Trimming stripped 7 bases from V and 6 bases from J, with 11 bases between. CDR3 DNA: TGTGCCAGCCGTCCCCTCCGTAATTCACCCCTCCACTTT. It yields the protein CASRPLRNSPLHF.

This clonotype was recorded at least ten times. The chain uses TRBV5-1 and TRBJ2-1; 7 nucleotides agree with TRBD2. Per the germline V gene, CDR1 is SGHRS and CDR2 is YFSETQ. The CDR3 extends over 15 amino acids. V gave up 5 bases and J gave up 0 bases; unmatched junction bases: 5. CDR3 amino acids: CASSTGGSSYNEQFF. CDR3 nucleotides: TGCGCCAGCAGTACCGGGGGGAGCTCCTACAATGAGCAGTTCTTC.

In its sample, this clonotype was seen a few times. J is TRBJ1-1 and V is TRBV7-2; D is ambiguous. V lost 2 bases and J lost 4, with 8 bases in between. This CDR3 has 13 amino acids. CDR1 and CDR2 (germline): SGHTA, FQGNSA. The CDR3, as DNA: TGTGCCAGCAGCTTATTCATGGTCACTGAAGCTTTCTTT. Amino acid sequence: CASSLFMVTEAFF.

V and J are TRBV15 and TRBJ2-6; tentative D call: TRBD1 (7 bases). Germline CDR1 LNHNV, CDR2 YYDKDF (reference sequence). The V gene lost 5 bases and the J gene lost 2 bases, with 10 bases spanning the gap. The CDR3 runs to 15 residues. The CDR3 here is CATSGGTAGANVLTF. The CDR3, as DNA: TGTGCCACCAGCGGCGGGACAGCTGGGGCCAACGTCCTGACTTTC.

This chain uses TRBV5-1 with TRBJ2-5, with 10 bases lining up with TRBD1. The CDR3 consists of 18 residues. V shed 5 bases, J shed 4 bases, and the junction held 17 bases outside the gene matches. Germline lookup yields CDR1 SGHRS and CDR2 YFSETQ. The CDR3 reads CASSLRLRGQGIGETQYF. The CDR3 bases are TGCGCCAGCAGTTTGAGGCTTAGGGGACAGGGGATAGGAGAGACCCAGTACTTC.

The V and J genes are TRBV6-6 and TRBJ1-4; D is unclear. CDR1 and CDR2 (germline): MNHNY, SVGAGI (reference sequence). V was trimmed by 11 bases and J by 5 bases, leaving 12 bases between them. The CDR3 extends over 12 amino acids. This chain's CDR3 is CAATTPNEKLFF. In DNA form, the CDR3 reads TGTGCCGCGACTACTCCCAATGAAAAACTGTTTTTT.

The sample holds many counts of this clonotype. The chain is built from TRBV5-1 and TRBJ2-1; D is undetermined. The V end was cut by 4 bases, the J end by 5 bases, with 4 bases between. This CDR3 has 11 amino acids. Germline V gene sequence: CDR1 SGHRS, CDR2 YFSETQ. As DNA, the CDR3 is TGCGCCAGCAGCGTAAACAATGAGCAGTTCTTC. Translated: CASSVNNEQFF.

CDR3 nucleotides: TGCGCCAGCAACCCGGGGTGGCGGGGGGGATCAGATACGCAGTATTTT. Its protein product is CASNPGWRGGSDTQYF. The V call is TRBV5-1, the J call TRBJ2-3; 9 bases align to TRBD2. Germline CDR1 and CDR2: SGHRS and YFSETQ. There are 16 residues in the CDR3. J gave up 4 bases and V 6 bases, and 12 bases lay outside the gene matches.

There are a few counts of this clonotype. This sequence joins TRBV6-6 and TRBJ2-6; 7 bases map to TRBD1. V shed 7 bases and J 0 bases; nucleotides not matched to a gene: 6. This CDR3 is 16 amino acids long. Germline V gives CDR1 MNHNY, CDR2 SVGAGI (reference sequence). The CDR3 bases are TGTGCCAGCACCTTGGACAGGCGCTCTGGGGCCAACGTCCTGACTTTC. As protein: CASTLDRRSGANVLTF.

With respect to this clonotype: This CDR3 fails to terminate in the conserved phenylalanine or tryptophan, so it likely reflects a read error. The DNA is left out, because the CDR3 cannot be placed on it with certainty; the CDR3 is given as TCRdb lists it. The chain employs TRBV7-6 and TRBJ1-1. Germline V lookup: CDR1 SGHVS, CDR2 FNYEAQ. The CDR3 extends over 10 residues, inclusive of both ends. The CDR3 is CASSSGRSLV.

The chain employs TRBV3-1 and TRBJ1-6; 11 bases fit TRBD1. The CDR3 loop spans 14 amino acids. CDR1 and CDR2 (germline): LGHDT, YNNKEL (reference sequence). Trimming at V came to 3 bases and at J to 9 bases, leaving 1 base not matched to a gene. The CDR3 DNA reads TGTGCCAGCAGCCAGGGACAGGGGGGTTCACCCCTCCACTTT. Its translation is CASSQGQGGSPLHF.

V usage is TRBV29-1 and J usage is TRBJ1-1; possible D gene TRBD1, 5 bases. CDR1 and CDR2 from the germline V gene are SQVTM and ANQGSEA. The V and J ends lost 1 base and 4 bases respectively, with 13 bases between them. The CDR3 covers 14 residues. The DNA of the CDR3 is TGCAGCGTTGAAGCTGGGCCGGGGGGCACTGAAGCTTTCTTT. Translating gives CSVEAGPGGTEAFF.

This chain uses TRBV4-3 with TRBJ2-3; D uncertain. V dropped 0 bases and J dropped 1 base, with 11 bases sitting between them. Germline V gene lookup returns CDR1 LGHNA and CDR2 YSLEER. This CDR3 comprises 16 residues. The CDR3 DNA reads as TGCGCCAGCAGCCAAGACAGAGAAACTGGCACAGATACGCAGTATTTT. As protein: CASSQDRETGTDTQYF.

This clonotype was observed a single time. The chain recombines TRBV9 with TRBJ2-7, with 7 bases fitting TRBD2. The CDR3 is made up of 15 amino acids. Trimming at V came to 0 bases and at J to 0 bases, leaving 3 bases not matched to a gene. Germline V gives CDR1 SGDLS, CDR2 YYNGEE. This CDR3 reads CASSVGGGHSYEQYF. The CDR3 DNA sequence: TGTGCCAGCAGCGTAGGGGGAGGGCACTCCTACGAGCAGTACTTC.

This clonotype was recorded many times. The gene calls are TRBV5-1 and TRBJ1-5, with D maybe TRBD1 (5 bases). V gave up 5 bases and J gave up 3 bases, with 15 bases separating them. Germline V gene data show CDR1 as SGHRS and CDR2 as YFSETQ. The CDR3 covers 15 residues. In nucleotides, the CDR3 is TGCGCCAGCAGGCGGGAGACAGTCCCCAATCAGCCCCAGCATTTT. Protein: CASRRETVPNQPQHF.

V is TRBV4-1 and J is TRBJ2-3, with D perhaps matching TRBD1 (5 bases). Trimming took 0 bases from V and 3 from J, leaving 16 bases between them. The CDR3 is 17 residues long. CDR1 and CDR2 from the germline V gene are MGHRA and YSYEKL. The chain's CDR3 is CASSQDVGPVRTDTQYF. As DNA, the CDR3 is TGCGCCAGCAGCCAAGATGTGGGGCCGGTTAGGACAGATACGCAGTATTTT.

This clonotype has just a few counts. The chain is built from TRBV7-4 and TRBJ2-7; D might be TRBD1 (5 bases). Trimming removed 5 bases at V and 0 bases at J, with 20 bases between. CDR1 SGHVT and CDR2 SQSDAQ come from the germline V gene. The CDR3 is 17 residues long. The CDR3 coding sequence is TGTGCCAGCAGCCCCAAGGGGCTGACAGTTCCCTCCTACGAGCAGTACGTC. It encodes CASSPKGLTVPSYEQYV.

CDR3 region: CASSYDTSGLSAFF. As DNA, the CDR3 is TGTGCCAGCAGTTACGATACTTCGGGTCTGTCAGCTTTCTTT. The rearrangement joins TRBV6-5 to TRBJ1-1, with D unclear. Germline-derived CDR1 and CDR2 are MNHEY and SVGAGI. Trimming cost V 2 bases and J 10 bases, with 17 bases left between them. There are 14 residues in the CDR3.